A selection of T cell receptor beta chains follows, all from one sample in a study of patients and donors after allogeneic stem cell transplantation. Each CDR3 protein gets one entry after TCRdb re-called the RT-PCR reads with MiXCR. The top ten clones hold around 6% of a sample with some 880,000 distinct CDR3 sequences, about 20% of them seen once. Sequences were obtained from blood, either unsorted or a sorted T cell fraction (not recorded which). The receptors here all came from a human donor who was either an allogeneic HSCT recipient or a stem cell or donor lymphocyte infusion donor (not recorded which). It is not recorded whose cells these are; they may come from a transplant donor. Both conserved end residues are part of each CDR3. D genes are given only for firm matches. The size field is filled for only some rows; it gives once, few, many or a size class.

CDR3nt: TGTGCCAGCAGCTTTAGTCTTACGGCACAGGATACGCAGTATTTT; CDR3aa: CASSFSLTAQDTQYF; abundance: many; d_gene: NA; v_gene: TRBV12-3/TRBV12-4; len: 15; j_gene: TRBJ2-3
CDR3nt: TGCGCCAGCAGCCTGCTGGCGGTCCTACCCCACAATGAGCAGTTCTTC; CDR3aa: CASSLLAVLPHNEQFF; abundance: NA; d_gene: NA; v_gene: TRBV5-1; len: 16; j_gene: TRBJ2-1
CDR3nt: TGCAGCGCCCGTCCCACTAGCACAGATACGCAGTATTTT; CDR3aa: CSARPTSTDTQYF; abundance: few; d_gene: NA; v_gene: TRBV29-1; len: 13; j_gene: TRBJ2-3
CDR3nt: TGTGCCATCACCAAAGATAGCAATCAGCCCCAGCATTTT; CDR3aa: CAITKDSNQPQHF; abundance: NA; d_gene: NA; v_gene: TRBV10-3; len: 13; j_gene: TRBJ1-5
CDR3nt: TGTGCCAGCAGACCGGACAGGGGTGGCAATCAGCCCCAGCATTTT; CDR3aa: CASRPDRGGNQPQHF; abundance: many; d_gene: TRBD1; v_gene: TRBV12-3/TRBV12-4; len: 15; j_gene: TRBJ1-5
CDR3nt: TGCGCCAGCAGCAGCCTGGGTTCCTCCGGGGGCTACGAGCAGTACTTC; CDR3aa: CASSSLGSSGGYEQYF; abundance: NA; d_gene: NA; v_gene: TRBV5-1; len: 16; j_gene: TRBJ2-7
CDR3nt: TGCAGCGTTCCCGGATCTACGGGGGAGACCCAGTACTTC; CDR3aa: CSVPGSTGETQYF; abundance: few; d_gene: NA; v_gene: TRBV29-1; len: 13; j_gene: TRBJ2-5
CDR3nt: TGTGCCTGGATACAGGCCGGAGGCTACACCTTC; CDR3aa: CAWIQAGGYTF; abundance: once; d_gene: NA; v_gene: TRBV30; len: 11; j_gene: TRBJ1-2
CDR3nt: TGTGCCATCAGTGACCGGAGAGGGTTCACCGGGGAGCTGTTTTTT; CDR3aa: CAISDRRGFTGELFF; abundance: few; d_gene: NA; v_gene: TRBV10-3; len: 15; j_gene: TRBJ2-2
CDR3nt: TGTGCCAGCAGCCGGCTGAGTGAAAAACTGTTTTTT; CDR3aa: CASSRLSEKLFF; abundance: NA; d_gene: NA; v_gene: TRBV3-1; len: 12; j_gene: TRBJ1-4
CDR3nt: TGCGCCAGCAGCCCCCGGGACGTGAACACTGAAGCTTTCTTT; CDR3aa: CASSPRDVNTEAFF; abundance: few; d_gene: NA; v_gene: TRBV5-1; len: 14; j_gene: TRBJ1-1
CDR3nt: TGCAGTGCTAGACCTACCGGGACTCAAGGAAACACCATATATTTT; CDR3aa: CSARPTGTQGNTIYF; abundance: few; d_gene: NA; v_gene: TRBV20-1; len: 15; j_gene: TRBJ1-3
CDR3nt: TGTGCCAGCAGCCCGGTAACCGGGGGCGAGCAGTACTTC; CDR3aa: CASSPVTGGEQYF; abundance: NA; d_gene: NA; v_gene: TRBV7-9; len: 13; j_gene: TRBJ2-7
CDR3nt: TGTGCCAGCTCCCCAGGGACTAGCGGGGGGACCACAGATACGCAGTATTTT; CDR3aa: CASSPGTSGGTTDTQYF; abundance: NA; d_gene: TRBD2; v_gene: TRBV12-3/TRBV12-4; len: 17; j_gene: TRBJ2-3
CDR3nt: TGCGCCAGCAGGATGACCGGGACTAGCGCCTTTAATGAGCAGTTCTTC; CDR3aa: CASRMTGTSAFNEQFF; abundance: few; d_gene: TRBD2; v_gene: TRBV5-1; len: 16; j_gene: TRBJ2-1
CDR3nt: TGCGCCAGCACCCTCACAGAGAACACCGGGGAGCTGTTTTTT; CDR3aa: CASTLTENTGELFF; abundance: few; d_gene: NA; v_gene: TRBV5-1; len: 14; j_gene: TRBJ2-2
CDR3nt: TGCAGCGTTGAAGAGCCCCAGGGAACGCCCTACAATGAGCAGTTCTTC; CDR3aa: CSVEEPQGTPYNEQFF; abundance: NA; d_gene: NA; v_gene: TRBV29-1; len: 16; j_gene: TRBJ2-1
CDR3nt: TGCGCCAGCAGCCCCCGGGACAGGGTACCTGTCACTGAAGCTTTCTTT; CDR3aa: CASSPRDRVPVTEAFF; abundance: NA; d_gene: TRBD1; v_gene: TRBV5-1; len: 16; j_gene: TRBJ1-1
CDR3nt: TGTGCCAGTAGAAGATACTGGGGCAGGGAGAACACCGGGGAGCTGTTTTTT; CDR3aa: CASRRYWGRENTGELFF; abundance: NA; d_gene: NA; v_gene: TRBV19; len: 17; j_gene: TRBJ2-2
CDR3nt: TGTGCCAGCAGCTTAGATGGGACAACACGCTACGAGCAGTACTTC; CDR3aa: CASSLDGTTRYEQYF; abundance: NA; d_gene: NA; v_gene: TRBV7-9; len: 15; j_gene: TRBJ2-7
CDR3nt: TGTGCCAGCAGTTACTCGCTCGTCTCCTACAATGAGCAGTTCTTC; CDR3aa: CASSYSLVSYNEQFF; abundance: few; d_gene: NA; v_gene: TRBV6-5; len: 15; j_gene: TRBJ2-1
CDR3nt: TGTGCCAGCAGCCCAAGGGGGGGGCCCCAAGAGACCCAGTACTTC; CDR3aa: CASSPRGGPQETQYF; abundance: few; d_gene: NA; v_gene: TRBV12-3/TRBV12-4; len: 15; j_gene: TRBJ2-5
CDR3nt: TGTGCCAGCAGTCCCGTGACAGGGGTCATCAACTATGGCTACACCTTC; CDR3aa: CASSPVTGVINYGYTF; abundance: NA; d_gene: TRBD1; v_gene: TRBV27; len: 16; j_gene: TRBJ1-2
CDR3nt: TGCGCCAGCAGCTTGCAGGGTGGTGGCGGCGAGCAGTACTTC; CDR3aa: CASSLQGGGGEQYF; abundance: few; d_gene: NA; v_gene: TRBV5-1; len: 14; j_gene: TRBJ2-7
CDR3nt: TGTGCCAGCAGCCCCTCCGGCGGGCGTTCCTACGAGCAGTACTTC; CDR3aa: CASSPSGGRSYEQYF; abundance: NA; d_gene: NA; v_gene: TRBV7-9; len: 15; j_gene: TRBJ2-7
CDR3nt: TGCGCCAGCAGTATAGACTACAGCTACGAGCAGTACTTC; CDR3aa: CASSIDYSYEQYF; abundance: NA; d_gene: NA; v_gene: TRBV10-2; len: 13; j_gene: TRBJ2-7
CDR3nt: TGCAGTGCTAGAGGCAACCGGGACTTCCACTGGGAGCAGTACTTC; CDR3aa: CSARGNRDFHWEQYF; abundance: NA; d_gene: NA; v_gene: TRBV20-1; len: 15; j_gene: TRBJ2-7
CDR3nt: TGCAGCGTGGACAAGACTAGCGGGGCCACAGATACGCAGTATTTT; CDR3aa: CSVDKTSGATDTQYF; abundance: many; d_gene: TRBD2; v_gene: TRBV29-1; len: 15; j_gene: TRBJ2-3
CDR3nt: TGTGCCAGCAGCCAAGGGGAGTACGAGCAGTACTTC; CDR3aa: CASSQGEYEQYF; abundance: once; d_gene: NA; v_gene: TRBV4-2; len: 12; j_gene: TRBJ2-7
CDR3nt: TGTGCCAGCAACCTCCCGACAGATACGCAGTATTTT; CDR3aa: CASNLPTDTQYF; abundance: NA; d_gene: NA; v_gene: TRBV6-2/TRBV6-3; len: 12; j_gene: TRBJ2-3
CDR3nt: TGTGCCAGCAGCCATCATCCTTCTGGGAGCCTGGGAAACTATGGCTACACCTTC; CDR3aa: CASSHHPSGSLGNYGYTF; abundance: NA; d_gene: NA; v_gene: TRBV11-1; len: 18; j_gene: TRBJ1-2
CDR3nt: TGTGCCACCGGACAGGGTCGGTACGAGCAGTACTTC; CDR3aa: CATGQGRYEQYF; abundance: NA; d_gene: TRBD1; v_gene: TRBV6-2/TRBV6-3; len: 12; j_gene: TRBJ2-7
CDR3nt: TGTGCCAGCAGCCCCCCAGGACAGGGTGGAAATCAGCCCCAGCATTTT; CDR3aa: CASSPPGQGGNQPQHF; abundance: NA; d_gene: TRBD1; v_gene: TRBV7-8; len: 16; j_gene: TRBJ1-5
CDR3nt: TGCAGTGCAGAAGAACGAAATCCGGGACAGGGGCCAGGGAACACTGAAGCTTTCTTT; CDR3aa: CSAEERNPGQGPGNTEAFF; abundance: NA; d_gene: TRBD1; v_gene: TRBV20-1; len: 19; j_gene: TRBJ1-1
CDR3nt: TGTGCCAGCAGCTCGGACAGGGGGGATGAAGCTTTCTTT; CDR3aa: CASSSDRGDEAFF; abundance: NA; d_gene: TRBD1; v_gene: TRBV7-2; len: 13; j_gene: TRBJ1-1
CDR3nt: TGTGCCAGCAGCAAACAGACCTCCTACGAGCAGTACTTC; CDR3aa: CASSKQTSYEQYF; abundance: few; d_gene: NA; v_gene: TRBV21-1; len: 13; j_gene: TRBJ2-7
CDR3nt: TGTGCCTGGGGGGAGGCGGGCTACACCTTC; CDR3aa: CAWGEAGYTF; abundance: few; d_gene: NA; v_gene: TRBV30; len: 10; j_gene: TRBJ1-2
CDR3nt: TGTGCCAGCATTCACCTAACAGGGCCATCCTACGAGCAGTACTTC; CDR3aa: CASIHLTGPSYEQYF; abundance: NA; d_gene: NA; v_gene: TRBV6-1; len: 15; j_gene: TRBJ2-7
CDR3nt: TGCAGCGGGGCGGGAAATGAGCAGTTCTTC; CDR3aa: CSGAGNEQFF; abundance: few; d_gene: NA; v_gene: TRBV29-1; len: 10; j_gene: TRBJ2-1
CDR3nt: TGTGCCAGCAGCCCGAAGAACAGCTATGGCTACACCTTC; CDR3aa: CASSPKNSYGYTF; abundance: few; d_gene: NA; v_gene: TRBV7-9; len: 13; j_gene: TRBJ1-2
CDR3nt: TGTGCCAGTGTACAGGTGAAGGATTCACCCCTCCACTTT; CDR3aa: CASVQVKDSPLHF; abundance: NA; d_gene: NA; v_gene: TRBV2; len: 13; j_gene: TRBJ1-6
CDR3nt: TGTGCCAGCAGTGAGGTAGCGGTGATCACAGATACGCAGTATTTT; CDR3aa: CASSEVAVITDTQYF; abundance: NA; d_gene: NA; v_gene: TRBV2; len: 15; j_gene: TRBJ2-3
CDR3nt: TGTGCCAGCAGTCAGATTATATGGGACAGATCCTACGAGCAGTACTTC; CDR3aa: CASSQIIWDRSYEQYF; abundance: NA; d_gene: TRBD1; v_gene: TRBV6-2/TRBV6-3; len: 16; j_gene: TRBJ2-7
CDR3nt: TGTGCCAGCAGCTCCCACCGGGGGACTAGCGGCTACAATGAGCAGTTCTTC; CDR3aa: CASSSHRGTSGYNEQFF; abundance: NA; d_gene: TRBD2; v_gene: TRBV7-9; len: 17; j_gene: TRBJ2-1
CDR3nt: TGCAGTGCTAGAGCTCGAGGCTCAGATACGCAGTATTTT; CDR3aa: CSARARGSDTQYF; abundance: NA; d_gene: NA; v_gene: TRBV20-1; len: 13; j_gene: TRBJ2-3
CDR3nt: TGTGCCAGCAGAGGCCCTCAAGAGACCCAGTACTTC; CDR3aa: CASRGPQETQYF; abundance: many; d_gene: NA; v_gene: TRBV5-6; len: 12; j_gene: TRBJ2-5
CDR3nt: TGTGCCAGCAGCCAACAGCGGTCCCGGGGGGGACAAGAGACCCAGTACTTC; CDR3aa: CASSQQRSRGGQETQYF; abundance: NA; d_gene: TRBD2; v_gene: TRBV3-1; len: 17; j_gene: TRBJ2-5
CDR3nt: TGCGCCAGCAGCCGCCCTCCAGGGGGCAGTGGGCTCAATGAGCAGTTCTTC; CDR3aa: CASSRPPGGSGLNEQFF; abundance: NA; d_gene: TRBD1; v_gene: TRBV5-1; len: 17; j_gene: TRBJ2-1
CDR3nt: TGTGCCAGCAGGGGGACAGCAGATGGTTCACCCCTCCACTTT; CDR3aa: CASRGTADGSPLHF; abundance: few; d_gene: TRBD1; v_gene: TRBV27; len: 14; j_gene: TRBJ1-6
CDR3nt: TGTGCCAGCAGCTTAGATGGCCAGAGCTCCTATAATTCACCCCTCCACTTT; CDR3aa: CASSLDGQSSYNSPLHF; abundance: few; d_gene: NA; v_gene: TRBV7-8; len: 17; j_gene: TRBJ1-6
CDR3nt: TGTGCCAGCAGCTCATCGTACACCGGGGAGCTGTTTTTT; CDR3aa: CASSSSYTGELFF; abundance: few; d_gene: NA; v_gene: TRBV7-9; len: 13; j_gene: TRBJ2-2
CDR3nt: TGTGCCAGCAGTGCCCGACTCATCCCCTACGAGCAGTACTTC; CDR3aa: CASSARLIPYEQYF; abundance: NA; d_gene: NA; v_gene: TRBV28; len: 14; j_gene: TRBJ2-7
CDR3nt: TGTGCCAGCAGCTTCCTCCGGGACAGGGGCCAAGAGACCCAGTACTTC; CDR3aa: CASSFLRDRGQETQYF; abundance: NA; d_gene: TRBD1; v_gene: TRBV7-6; len: 16; j_gene: TRBJ2-5